The 31 T cell receptor beta chains below come from one sample, sequenced in a study of T cells in Graves' hyperthyroidism and ophthalmopathy. Amplification yielded TCR beta CDR3 regions, with RNA transcripts as the source. The primer set for the first-round RT-PCR of the TCR CDR3 was HTBI. TCRdb ran MiXCR on the multiplex PCR reads and lists one entry per CDR3 protein. The sample lists 690,000 or so distinct CDR3 sequences; about 19% were seen once. Sequencing input: blood. These receptor sequences come from a woman in her forties or fifties with Graves' hyperthyroidism that later progressed to Graves' ophthalmopathy.

This chain links TRBV5-1 with TRBJ2-5, with 8 bases identical to TRBD2. V lost 3 bases, J lost 3 bases, and 7 bases stayed unmatched. Germline-derived CDR1 and CDR2 are SGHRS and YFSETQ. CDR3 length: 15 residues. CDR3 amino acids: CASSSSGLAEETQYF. The CDR3 DNA is TGCGCCAGCAGCTCCTCTGGACTAGCAGAAGAGACCCAGTACTTC.

The gene calls are TRBV27 and TRBJ2-4, with 7 bases lining up with TRBD1. Germline CDR1 MNHEY, CDR2 SMNVEV (reference sequence). The CDR3 runs 14 residues. The V gene end was trimmed by 5 bases and the J gene end by 7 bases; junction bases not matched to a gene: 8. The CDR3 region has the DNA TGTGCCAGCAGTCTACAGGGGCTAGGTAACATTCAGTACTTC. Translation: CASSLQGLGNIQYF.

DNA of the CDR3: TGTGCCAGCAGCCCGGCGGGGAGGGTGGGCTACGAGCAGTACTTC. As protein: CASSPAGRVGYEQYF. The chain employs TRBV5-6 and TRBJ2-7; TRBD2 matches at 7 bases. In germline, CDR1 is SGHDT, CDR2 YYEEEE. V lost 4 bases, J lost 3 bases, and 10 bases stayed unmatched. This CDR3 is built from 15 residues.

In its sample, this clonotype was seen many times. The chain links TRBV6-5 to TRBJ1-1; D gene uncertain. The CDR3 is 19 amino acids. Trimming cost V 2 bases and J 4 bases, with 26 bases left between them. CDR1 is MNHEY and CDR2 is SVGAGI in the germline V gene. The CDR3 nucleotides are TGTGCCAGCAGTTACCCCCACAGAGTGGAGGGCGAACGGGGCACTGAAGCTTTCTTT. Residues: CASSYPHRVEGERGTEAFF.

This clonotype appeared a few times. V usage is TRBV15 and J usage is TRBJ2-2; the match to TRBD2 covers 14 bases. With V trimmed by 5 bases and J by 7 bases, 3 bases remained unmatched. Germline CDR1 and CDR2: LNHNV and YYDKDF (reference sequence). This CDR3 contains 15 residues. As DNA, the CDR3 is TGTGCCACCAGCGGACTAGCGGGGGGTGGCGGGGAGCTGTTTTTT. Protein sequence: CATSGLAGGGGELFF.

This clonotype was seen a handful of times. The chain recombines TRBV27 with TRBJ1-2; TRBD1 agrees at 10 bases. Germline CDR1 and CDR2: MNHEY and SMNVEV (reference sequence). This CDR3 region has 15 residues. V lost 4 bases and J lost 3; bases outside the gene matches: 5. The CDR3 loop reads CASSSTGGADYGYTF. In nucleotides, the CDR3 is TGTGCCAGCAGTTCGACAGGGGGCGCGGACTATGGCTACACCTTC.

This clonotype was seen a few times. This sequence joins TRBV15 and TRBJ1-5; no clear D gene. The germline CDR1 and CDR2 sequences are LNHNV and YYDKDF (reference sequence). Trimming took off 0 bases at V and 0 bases at J, with 15 bases between the two ends. The CDR3 totals 18 residues. CDR3 in amino acids: CATSRDKGSPNSNQPQHF. In nucleotides, the CDR3 is TGTGCCACCAGCAGAGATAAAGGCAGCCCGAATAGCAATCAGCCCCAGCATTTT.

This clonotype was found many times. The rearrangement joins TRBV5-1 to TRBJ1-1, with TRBD1 as a possible D gene (6 bases). This CDR3 is built from 15 residues. Looked up from germline, CDR1 is SGHRS and CDR2 is YFSETQ. Trimming pared 2 bases from V and 1 base from J, leaving 12 bases between. The CDR3 nucleotides are TGCGCCAGCAGCTTACAGGGTGCCCCGAACACTGAAGCTTTCTTT. Residues: CASSLQGAPNTEAFF. The full variable domain, in which reference TRBV5-1 and TRBJ1-1 provide the parts outside the CDR3, is KAGVTQTPRYLIKTRGQQVTLSCSPISGHRSVSWYQQTPGQGLQFLFEYFSETQRNKGNFPGRFSGRQFSNSRSEMNVSTLELGDSALYLCASSLQGAPNTEAFFGQGTRLTVV.

This clonotype occurred a few times. The V gene is TRBV6-2 or TRBV6-3, the J gene TRBJ2-3; D remains ambiguous. Trimming pared 2 bases from V and 0 bases from J, leaving 18 bases between. Germline assignment: CDR1 MNHEY and CDR2 SVGEGT. The CDR3 runs 18 residues. The CDR3 DNA reads TGTGCCAGCAGTTACCGGGCCGAAGGGATAGCTAGCACAGATACGCAGTATTTT. This codes for CASSYRAEGIASTDTQYF.

The rearrangement joins TRBV20-1 to TRBJ1-5; D is unclear. Trimming took 3 bases from V and 9 from J, leaving 15 bases between them. The CDR3 consists of 13 residues. Per the germline V gene, CDR1 is DFQATT and CDR2 is SNEGSKA (reference sequence). The CDR3 loop reads CSASSGRMRPQHF. Here the CDR3 DNA reads TGCAGTGCTAGTTCCGGCAGGATGCGGCCCCAGCATTTT.

This clonotype has at least ten counts. The CDR3 nucleotides read TGTGCCAGCAGTGATGATGGAGGGGGCAATAATCAGCCCCAGCATTTT. This gives the protein CASSDDGGGNNQPQHF. The rearrangement uses TRBV2 and TRBJ1-5, with TRBD1 matching 7 bases. The CDR3 sequence is 16 residues long. V dropped 3 bases and J dropped 4; count of bases not matched to a gene: 9. Germline V gene data show CDR1 as SNHLY and CDR2 as FYNNEI.

This clonotype was detected many times. The chain has TRBV5-1 and TRBJ1-3; tentative D call: TRBD1 (5 bases). Germline assignment: CDR1 SGHRS and CDR2 YFSETQ. The CDR3 is 14 residues long. The V end was cut by 4 bases, the J end by 3 bases, with 11 bases between. CDR3 loop: CASSEGDDGNTIYF. The CDR3 DNA reads as TGCGCCAGCAGCGAAGGGGATGATGGAAACACCATATATTTT.

The chain joins TRBV5-1 to TRBJ1-6, with D possibly matching TRBD1 (6 bases). The CDR3 covers 18 residues. V was trimmed by 4 bases and J by 5 bases, leaving 22 bases between them. Germline V gene data show CDR1 as SGHRS and CDR2 as YFSETQ. CDR3 in amino acids: CASSLRGGGAWDNSPLHF. The CDR3, as DNA: TGCGCCAGCAGCCTGAGGGGGGGGGGCGCATGGGATAATTCACCCCTCCACTTT.

The chain has TRBV29-1 and TRBJ1-2, with a weak D call TRBD1 (6 bases). Per the germline V gene, CDR1 is SQVTM and CDR2 is ANQGSEA. V shed 5 bases and J shed 6 bases, with 16 bases lying between them. The CDR3 sequence is 13 residues long. The CDR3 sequence is CSVHSRGGDGYTF. The CDR3 DNA sequence: TGCAGCGTTCACTCCAGGGGTGGGGATGGCTACACCTTC.

This sequence joins TRBV20-1 and TRBJ1-1; D is possibly TRBD1 (5 bases). Trimming cost V 4 bases and J 2 bases, with 11 bases left between them. The CDR3 length is 13 residues. CDR1 and CDR2 (germline): DFQATT, SNEGSKA (reference sequence). The CDR3 nucleotides are TGCAGTGCTATCGCCAGGGAAAACACTGAAGCTTTCTTT. Translating it yields CSAIARENTEAFF.

V gene TRBV20-1 combines with J gene TRBJ2-7, with D perhaps matching TRBD1 (5 bases). Germline lookup yields CDR1 DFQATT and CDR2 SNEGSKA (reference sequence). The V and J ends lost 1 base and 2 bases respectively, with 12 bases between them. This CDR3 has 14 residues. DNA for the CDR3: TGCAGTGCTAGAGCGCCGGACAACGCCTACGAGCAGTACTTC. This sequence encodes CSARAPDNAYEQYF.

The V gene is TRBV27, the J gene TRBJ1-6; possible D gene TRBD1, 6 bases. This CDR3 comprises 16 residues. Trimming shortened V by 3 bases and J by 7 bases, and 16 bases separated the two germline ends. In germline, CDR1 is MNHEY, CDR2 SMNVEV (reference sequence). The CDR3 DNA sequence: TGTGCCAGCAGTTTGCGAGGGGGAGACCGAAATTCACCCCTCCACTTT. This codes for CASSLRGGDRNSPLHF.

Many counts were recorded for this clonotype. The CDR3 DNA reads TGTGCCAGCAGCTTAGCGGAGGGCTATCAGCCCCAGCATTTT. Its translation: CASSLAEGYQPQHF. The V gene is TRBV7-9, the J gene TRBJ1-5; D uncertain. V lost 0 bases, J lost 5 bases, and 8 bases lay in between. CDR1 is SEHNR, CDR2 FQNEAQ, per germline (reference sequence). This CDR3 contains 14 residues. The full variable domain, its missing parts supplied by reference TRBV7-9 and TRBJ1-5, is DTGVSQNPRHKITKRGQNVTFRCDPISEHNRLYWYRQTLGQGPEFLTYFQNEAQLEKSRLLSDRFSAERPKGSFSTLEIQRTEQGDSAMYLCASSLAEGYQPQHFGDGTRLSIL.

The chain has TRBV7-3 and TRBJ2-2, with D unresolved. Trimming took 1 base from V and 6 from J, leaving 9 bases between them. The CDR3 has 14 amino acids. Per germline, CDR1 SGHTA and CDR2 FQGTGA. CDR3 DNA: TGTGCCAGCAGCTTAAATCCCGGGCCCGGGGAGCTGTTTTTT. Protein product: CASSLNPGPGELFF.

This clonotype was found many times. The chain recombines TRBV9 with TRBJ1-1; D is possibly TRBD1 (5 bases). Germline V CDR1 and CDR2: SGDLS, YYNGEE. The CDR3 consists of 15 residues. V lost 4 bases, J lost 1 base, and 14 bases lay in between. For the CDR3, the DNA is TGTGCCAGCAGCACCCGGGACGAAACGAACACTGAAGCTTTCTTT. Encoded protein: CASSTRDETNTEAFF.

This clonotype has a count of ten or more. This chain uses TRBV11-2 with TRBJ2-3; 8 bases line up with TRBD2. V lost 5 bases to trimming and J lost 2 bases; unmatched junction nucleotides: 6. The germline V gene has CDR1 SGHAT and CDR2 FQNNGV. The CDR3 runs 15 residues. This CDR3 reads CASSRAGANTDTQYF. The CDR3 bases are TGTGCCAGCAGCCGAGCGGGGGCCAACACAGATACGCAGTATTTT.

The chain combines TRBV19 with TRBJ1-6; D gene uncertain. The CDR3 is made up of 17 amino acids. The V gene lost 0 bases and the J gene lost 0 bases, with 9 bases spanning the gap. Per germline, CDR1 LNHDA and CDR2 SQIVND (reference sequence). This CDR3 reads CASSIDAASSYNSPLHF. The CDR3, as DNA: TGTGCCAGTAGTATAGATGCCGCGAGCTCCTATAATTCACCCCTCCACTTT.

This chain connects TRBV14 to TRBJ2-2; 10 bases are shared with TRBD1. Germline loops: CDR1 SGHDN, CDR2 FVKESK. With 4 bases clipped from V and 3 bases from J, the junction kept 5 bases outside the gene matches. The CDR3 loop spans 16 amino acids. The chain's CDR3 is CASSPETGGDTGELFF. The CDR3 bases are TGTGCCAGCAGCCCAGAGACAGGGGGCGACACCGGGGAGCTGTTTTTT. The full variable domain, in which reference TRBV14 and TRBJ2-2 provide the parts outside the CDR3, is EAGVTQFPSHSVIEKGQTVTLRCDPISGHDNLYWYRRVMGKEIKFLLHFVKESKQDESGMPNNRFLAERTGGTYSTLKVQPAELEDSGVYFCASSPETGGDTGELFFGEGSRLTVL.

This clonotype was observed at least ten times. The rearrangement joins TRBV29-1 to TRBJ2-1, with unresolved D. This CDR3 is 13 amino acids long. The germline gives CDR1 SQVTM, CDR2 ANQGSEA. V lost 5 bases, J lost 7 bases, and 15 bases lay in between. Here the CDR3 reads CSVKHPAGNEQFF. The DNA of the CDR3 is TGCAGCGTTAAACATCCCGCCGGGAATGAGCAGTTCTTC.

The chain is built from TRBV10-2 and TRBJ2-2, with 7 bases matching TRBD1. The ends lost 2 bases at V and 2 bases at J; junction bases unmatched: 5. Germline V lookup: CDR1 WSHSY, CDR2 SAAADI. The CDR3 consists of 16 residues. CDR3 nucleotides: TGCGCCAGCAGTGAGCCGAGGACAGGAAACACCGGGGAGCTGTTTTTT. Encoded protein: CASSEPRTGNTGELFF.

This clonotype has just a few counts. The gene calls are TRBV7-4 and TRBJ2-2; 13 nucleotides line up with TRBD2. Germline V gene lookup returns CDR1 SGHVT and CDR2 SQSDAQ. V was pared by 5 bases and J by 0 bases, with 12 bases of the junction left unmatched. The CDR3 length is 20 residues. The CDR3 sequence is CASSLLTSGGSIPNTGELFF. As DNA, the CDR3 is TGTGCCAGCAGCCTGCTGACTAGCGGGGGGTCCATACCGAACACCGGGGAGCTGTTTTTT.

There are many counts of this clonotype. The rearrangement uses TRBV7-9 and TRBJ2-3; D not resolved. This CDR3 is 13 amino acids long. The germline V gene encodes CDR1 SEHNR and CDR2 FQNEAQ (reference sequence). Trimming left V 5 bases short and J 6 bases short, with 12 bases between. The CDR3 nucleotides are TGTGCCAGCAGCACCATCCTTCCGGATACGCAGTATTTT. Its protein product is CASSTILPDTQYF.

The V and J genes are TRBV6-5 and TRBJ2-1; 7 nucleotides line up with TRBD1. V lost 0 bases and J lost 5; bases outside the gene matches: 7. The CDR3 contains 16 residues. The germline V gene has CDR1 MNHEY and CDR2 SVGAGI. The CDR3 DNA follows: TGTGCCAGCAGTTACTCAGGCAGGGGGACCCACAATGAGCAGTTCTTC. Residues: CASSYSGRGTHNEQFF.

In its sample, this clonotype was seen a few times. This chain links TRBV9 with TRBJ1-2; TRBD1 matches 10 bases. CDR3 length: 19 amino acids. Germline loops: CDR1 SGDLS, CDR2 YYNGEE. The junction had 14 bases not matched to a gene; V was cut back by 3 bases and J by 0 bases. CDR3 sequence reads: CASSGQAWDRGFTNYGYTF. The CDR3, as DNA: TGTGCCAGCAGCGGACAGGCGTGGGACAGGGGATTTACTAACTATGGCTACACCTTC.

This clonotype was picked up a small number of times. This chain connects TRBV6-2 or TRBV6-3 to TRBJ2-2, with 9 nucleotides matching TRBD1. This CDR3 region has 16 residues. Germline V lookup: CDR1 MNHEY, CDR2 SVGEGT. Trimming took 6 bases from V and 7 from J; bases not matched to a gene: 12. The CDR3 spells CASSPRQGVVSGELFF. In DNA, the CDR3 is TGTGCCAGCAGCCCCCGACAGGGGGTTGTGAGCGGGGAGCTGTTTTTT.

The chain has TRBV20-1 and TRBJ2-1, with D maybe TRBD2 (6 bases). Trimming removed 1 base from V and 2 bases from J, with 9 bases in between. The CDR3 has 14 amino acids. Per germline, CDR1 DFQATT and CDR2 SNEGSKA (reference sequence). The CDR3 is CSARALAAYNEQFF. The CDR3 DNA reads TGCAGTGCTAGAGCACTAGCTGCCTACAATGAGCAGTTCTTC.